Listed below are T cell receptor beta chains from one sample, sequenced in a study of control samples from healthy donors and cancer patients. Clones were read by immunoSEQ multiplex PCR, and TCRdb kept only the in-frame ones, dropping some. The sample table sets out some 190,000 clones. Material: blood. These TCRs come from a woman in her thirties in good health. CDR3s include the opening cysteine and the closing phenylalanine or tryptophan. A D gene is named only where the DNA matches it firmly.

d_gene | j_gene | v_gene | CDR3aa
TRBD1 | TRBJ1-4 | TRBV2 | CASRAGQGIEKLFF
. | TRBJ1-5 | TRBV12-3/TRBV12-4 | CASSFRSDQPQHF
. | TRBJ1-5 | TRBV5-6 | CASSPGGSPYQPQHF
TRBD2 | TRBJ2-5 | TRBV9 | CASSGQLAGDWETQYF
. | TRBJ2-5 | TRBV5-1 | CASSLPVGPETQYF
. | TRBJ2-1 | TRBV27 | CASSLDRDSLDNEQFF
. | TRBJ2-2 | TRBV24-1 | CATSDLHTGELFF
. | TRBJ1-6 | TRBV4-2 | CASSQDITRSSYNSPLHF
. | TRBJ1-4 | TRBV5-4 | CASSLWGGPRNEKLFF
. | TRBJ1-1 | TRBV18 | CASSPIAPWGWTEAFF
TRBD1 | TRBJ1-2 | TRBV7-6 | CASSLRTGANYGYTF
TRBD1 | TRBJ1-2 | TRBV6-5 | CASSSGQGNYYGYTF
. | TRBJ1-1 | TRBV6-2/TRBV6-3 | CASSYLPRNTEAFF
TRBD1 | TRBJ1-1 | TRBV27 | CASRVGQGWTEAFF
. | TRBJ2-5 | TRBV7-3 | CASSLGQGQTQYF
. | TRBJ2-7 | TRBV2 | CASRDYSVADSYEQYF
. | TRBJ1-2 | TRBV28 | CASNYQGRGYTF
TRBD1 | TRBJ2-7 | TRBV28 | CASDRGVYEQYF
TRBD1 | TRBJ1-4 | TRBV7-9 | CASSMTGFNEKLFF
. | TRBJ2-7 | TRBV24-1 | CATSVSQFPYEQYF
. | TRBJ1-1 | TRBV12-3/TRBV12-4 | CASSLGAEGEAFF
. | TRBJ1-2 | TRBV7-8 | CASSLIFARGYTF
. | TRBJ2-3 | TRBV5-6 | CASSLPLDGTDTQYF
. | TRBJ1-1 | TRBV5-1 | CASSWGTMNTEAFF
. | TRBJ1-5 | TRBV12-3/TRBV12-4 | CASSYRGDQPQHF
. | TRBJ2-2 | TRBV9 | CASSYASTGELFF